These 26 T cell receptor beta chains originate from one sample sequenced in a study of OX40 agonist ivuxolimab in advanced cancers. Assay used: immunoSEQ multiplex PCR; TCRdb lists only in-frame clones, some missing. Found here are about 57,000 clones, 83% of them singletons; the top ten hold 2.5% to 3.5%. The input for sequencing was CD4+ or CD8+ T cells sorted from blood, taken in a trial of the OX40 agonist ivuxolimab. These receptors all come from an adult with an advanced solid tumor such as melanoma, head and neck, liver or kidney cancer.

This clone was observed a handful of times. The CDR3 loop reads CASSLQALGANVLTF. The CDR3 nucleotides read TGTGCCAGCAGCTTACAGGCACTCGGGGCCAACGTCCTGACTTTC. The chain employs TRBV7-2 and TRBJ2-6; no firm D call. Looked up from germline, CDR1 is SGHTA and CDR2 is FQGNSA. The V end lost 2 bases, the J end lost 4 bases, and 9 bases lay between the germline ends. This CDR3 has 15 residues.

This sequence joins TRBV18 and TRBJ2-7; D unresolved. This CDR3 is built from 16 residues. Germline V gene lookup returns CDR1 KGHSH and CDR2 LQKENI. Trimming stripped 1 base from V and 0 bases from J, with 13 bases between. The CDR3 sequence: CASSPQKGINSYEQYF. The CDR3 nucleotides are TGTGCCAGCTCACCACAGAAAGGCATCAACTCCTACGAGCAGTACTTC.

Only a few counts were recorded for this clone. CDR3 sequence (DNA): TGCGCCAGCGCAACCTCCCTGCTGAATCAGCCCCAGCATTTT. Protein product: CASATSLLNQPQHF. J is TRBJ1-5 and V is TRBV4-1; no clear D gene. V was trimmed by 8 bases and J by 4 bases, leaving 15 bases between them. This CDR3 is built from 14 residues. Looked up from germline, CDR1 is MGHRA and CDR2 is YSYEKL.

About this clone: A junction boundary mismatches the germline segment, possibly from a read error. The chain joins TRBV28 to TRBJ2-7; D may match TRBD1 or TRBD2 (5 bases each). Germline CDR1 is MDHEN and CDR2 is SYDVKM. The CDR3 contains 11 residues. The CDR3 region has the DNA TGTGCCAGCAGTACCCCAGGGACGGTAGACTTC. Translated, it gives CASSTPGTVDF.

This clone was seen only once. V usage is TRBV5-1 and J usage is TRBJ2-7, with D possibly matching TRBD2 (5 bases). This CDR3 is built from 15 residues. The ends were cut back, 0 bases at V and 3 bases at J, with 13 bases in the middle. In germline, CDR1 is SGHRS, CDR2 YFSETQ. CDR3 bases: TGCGCCAGCAGCTTGGGGCCGGGGAAGGACTACGAGCAGTACTTC. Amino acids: CASSLGPGKDYEQYF.

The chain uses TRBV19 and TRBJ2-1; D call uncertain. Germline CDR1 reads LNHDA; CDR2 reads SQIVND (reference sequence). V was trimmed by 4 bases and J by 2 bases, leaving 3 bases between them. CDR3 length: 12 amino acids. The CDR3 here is CASSNTYNEQFF. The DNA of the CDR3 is TGTGCCAGTAGTAACACCTACAATGAGCAGTTCTTC.

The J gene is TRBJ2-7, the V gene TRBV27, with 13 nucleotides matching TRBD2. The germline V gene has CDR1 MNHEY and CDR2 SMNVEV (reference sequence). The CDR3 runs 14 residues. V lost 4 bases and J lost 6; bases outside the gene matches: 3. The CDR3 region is CASSWTSGSGEQYF. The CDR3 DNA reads TGTGCCAGCAGTTGGACTAGCGGGAGCGGCGAGCAGTACTTC.

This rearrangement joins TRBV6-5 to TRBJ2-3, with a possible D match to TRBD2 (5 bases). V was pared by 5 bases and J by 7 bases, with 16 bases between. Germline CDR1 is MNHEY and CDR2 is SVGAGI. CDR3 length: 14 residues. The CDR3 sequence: CASSRTSTRYTQYF. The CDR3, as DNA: TGTGCCAGCAGTCGGACTTCCACCCGGTATACGCAGTATTTT.

This CDR3 reads CASSSNQNTEAFF. As DNA, the CDR3 is TGTGCCAGTAGTTCCAACCAGAACACTGAAGCTTTCTTT. The rearrangement joins TRBV19 to TRBJ1-1; D is ambiguous. V lost 5 bases and J 1 base, leaving 8 bases between the germline ends. This CDR3 is 13 amino acids long. Per germline, CDR1 LNHDA and CDR2 SQIVND (reference sequence).

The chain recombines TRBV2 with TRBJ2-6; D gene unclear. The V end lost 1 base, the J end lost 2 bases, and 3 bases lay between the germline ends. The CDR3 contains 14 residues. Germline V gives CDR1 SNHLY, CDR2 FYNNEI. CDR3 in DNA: TGTGCCAGCAGTGAAGTCCCTGGGGCCAACGTCCTGACTTTC. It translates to CASSEVPGANVLTF.

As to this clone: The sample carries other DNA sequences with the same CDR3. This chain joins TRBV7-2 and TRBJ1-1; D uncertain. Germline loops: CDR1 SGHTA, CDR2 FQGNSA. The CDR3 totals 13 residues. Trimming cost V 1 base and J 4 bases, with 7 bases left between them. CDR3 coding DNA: TGTGCCAGCAGCTTAGGGGCAGCCACTGAAGCTTTCTTT. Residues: CASSLGAATEAFF.

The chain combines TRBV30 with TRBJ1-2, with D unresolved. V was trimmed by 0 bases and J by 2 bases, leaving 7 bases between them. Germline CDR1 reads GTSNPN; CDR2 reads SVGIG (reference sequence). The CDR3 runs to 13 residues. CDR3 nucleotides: TGTGCCTGGAGTGTAGGTCAGAACTATGGCTACACCTTC. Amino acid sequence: CAWSVGQNYGYTF.

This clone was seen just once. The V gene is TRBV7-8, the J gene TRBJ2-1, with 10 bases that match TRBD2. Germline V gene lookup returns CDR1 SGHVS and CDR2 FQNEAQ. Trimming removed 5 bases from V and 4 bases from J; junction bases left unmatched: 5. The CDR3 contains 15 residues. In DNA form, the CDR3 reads TGTGCCAGCAGCCGACTAGCGGGTGTGTACAATGAGCAGTTCTTC. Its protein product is CASSRLAGVYNEQFF.

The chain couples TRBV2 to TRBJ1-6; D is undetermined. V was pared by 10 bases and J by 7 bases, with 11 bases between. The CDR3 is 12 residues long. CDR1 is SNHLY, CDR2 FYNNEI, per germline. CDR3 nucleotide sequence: TGTGCCACCCGACGGCCCAATTCACCCCTCCACTTT. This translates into CATRRPNSPLHF.

The DNA for the CDR3 is TGTGCCAGCAGCCACGTGGGGACAGGAAGGTTGGGGCAGTACTTC. The encoded protein is CASSHVGTGRLGQYF. The rearrangement links TRBV7-9 to TRBJ2-7, with TRBD1 matching over 8 bases. Germline V gene data show CDR1 as SEHNR and CDR2 as FQNEAQ (reference sequence). This CDR3 is built from 15 residues. J lost 9 bases, V lost 5 bases, and 15 bases had no gene match.

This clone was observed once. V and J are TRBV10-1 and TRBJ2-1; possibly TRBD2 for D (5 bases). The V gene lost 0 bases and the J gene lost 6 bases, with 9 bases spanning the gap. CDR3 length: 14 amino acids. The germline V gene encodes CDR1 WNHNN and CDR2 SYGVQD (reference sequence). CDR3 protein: CASSESGDPNEQFF. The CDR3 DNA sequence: TGCGCCAGCAGTGAGTCCGGGGATCCCAATGAGCAGTTCTTC.

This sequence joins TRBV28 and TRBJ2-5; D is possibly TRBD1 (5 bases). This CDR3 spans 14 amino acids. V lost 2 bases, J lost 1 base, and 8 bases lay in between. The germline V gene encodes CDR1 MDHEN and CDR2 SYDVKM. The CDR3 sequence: CASSLRQPQETQYF. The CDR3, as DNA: TGTGCCAGCAGTTTAAGACAGCCCCAAGAGACCCAGTACTTC.

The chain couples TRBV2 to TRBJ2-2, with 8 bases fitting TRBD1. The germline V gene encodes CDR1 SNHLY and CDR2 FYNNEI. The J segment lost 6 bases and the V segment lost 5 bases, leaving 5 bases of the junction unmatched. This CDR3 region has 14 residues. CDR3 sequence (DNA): TGTGCCAGCAGTCTGGACAGGGAGGCCGGGGAGCTGTTTTTT. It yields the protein CASSLDREAGELFF.

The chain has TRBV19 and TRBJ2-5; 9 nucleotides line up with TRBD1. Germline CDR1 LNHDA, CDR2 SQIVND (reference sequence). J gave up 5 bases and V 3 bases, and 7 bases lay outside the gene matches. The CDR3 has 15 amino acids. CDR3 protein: CASSMETGGAETQYF. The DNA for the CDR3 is TGTGCCAGTAGTATGGAAACAGGGGGCGCGGAGACCCAGTACTTC.

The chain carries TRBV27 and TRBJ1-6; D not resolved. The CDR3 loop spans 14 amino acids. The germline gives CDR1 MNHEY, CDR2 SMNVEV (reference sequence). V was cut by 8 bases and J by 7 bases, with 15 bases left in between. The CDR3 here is CASSRTLRNSPLHF. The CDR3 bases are TGTGCCAGCTCGCGGACCTTACGGAATTCACCCCTCCACTTT.

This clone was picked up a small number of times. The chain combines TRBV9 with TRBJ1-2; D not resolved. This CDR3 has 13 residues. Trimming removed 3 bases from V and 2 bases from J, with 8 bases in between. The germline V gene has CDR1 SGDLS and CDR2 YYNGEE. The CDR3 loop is CASSGRRNYGYTF. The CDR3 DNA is TGTGCCAGCAGCGGAAGACGGAACTATGGCTACACCTTC.

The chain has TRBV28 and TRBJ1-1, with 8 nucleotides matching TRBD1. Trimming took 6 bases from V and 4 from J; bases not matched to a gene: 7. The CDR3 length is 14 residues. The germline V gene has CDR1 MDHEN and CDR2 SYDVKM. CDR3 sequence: CASSVTGGGTEAFF. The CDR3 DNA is TGTGCCAGCAGCGTTACAGGGGGGGGCACTGAAGCTTTCTTT.

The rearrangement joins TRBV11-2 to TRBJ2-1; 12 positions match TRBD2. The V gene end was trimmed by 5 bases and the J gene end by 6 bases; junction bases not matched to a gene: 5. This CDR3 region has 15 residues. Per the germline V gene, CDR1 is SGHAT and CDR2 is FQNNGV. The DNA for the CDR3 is TGTGCCAGCAGCACCCGACTAGCGGGAGTCAATGAGCAGTTCTTC. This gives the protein CASSTRLAGVNEQFF.

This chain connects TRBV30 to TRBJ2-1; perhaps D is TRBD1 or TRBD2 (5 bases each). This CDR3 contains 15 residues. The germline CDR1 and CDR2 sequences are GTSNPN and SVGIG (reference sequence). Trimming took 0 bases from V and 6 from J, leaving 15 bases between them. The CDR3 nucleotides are TGTGCCTGGAGTGTTAGAGGGGTAAGACGCAATGAGCAGTTCTTC. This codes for CAWSVRGVRRNEQFF. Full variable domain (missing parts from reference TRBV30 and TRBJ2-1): SQTIHQWPATLVQPVGSPLSLECTVEGTSNPNLYWYRQAAGRGLQLLFYSVGIGQISSEVPQNLSASRPQDRQFILSSKKLLLSDSGFYLCAWSVRGVRRNEQFFGPGTRLTVL.

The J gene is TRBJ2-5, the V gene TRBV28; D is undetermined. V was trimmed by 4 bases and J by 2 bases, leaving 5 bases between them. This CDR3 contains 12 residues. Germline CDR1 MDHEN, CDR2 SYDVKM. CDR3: CASSSGQETQYF. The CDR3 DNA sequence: TGTGCCAGCAGTTCGGGTCAAGAGACCCAGTACTTC.

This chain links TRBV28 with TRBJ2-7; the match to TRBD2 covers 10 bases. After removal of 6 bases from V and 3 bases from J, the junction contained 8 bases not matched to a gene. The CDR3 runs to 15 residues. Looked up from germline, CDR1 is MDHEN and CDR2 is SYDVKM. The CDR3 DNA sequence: TGTGCCAGCAGGGAAACTAGCGGGAAAGTCTACGAGCAGTACTTC. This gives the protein CASRETSGKVYEQYF. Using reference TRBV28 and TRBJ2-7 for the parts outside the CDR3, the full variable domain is DVKVTQSSRYLVKRTGEKVFLECVQDMDHENMFWYRQDPGLGLRLIYFSYDVKMKEKGDIPEGYSVSREKKERFSLILESASTNQTSMYLCASRETSGKVYEQYFGPGTRLTVT.